This T cell receptor (beta chain) was profiled in a study of control samples from healthy donors and cancer patients. This CDR3 is built from 21 residues. The germline V and J ends were trimmed by 1 base and 0 bases, with 26 bases remaining between them. Per germline, CDR1 SGDLS and CDR2 YYNGEE. Libraries were prepared by immunoSEQ multiplex PCR; TCRdb keeps only in-frame clonotypes and omits some of them. The table has roughly 200,000 clones, 91% seen once. The origin of this receptor is a young man in good health. V gene TRBV9 combines with J gene TRBJ1-3; TRBD1 is a possible D gene (6 bases). What was sequenced was blood. The CDR3 coding sequence is TGTGCCAGCAGCGTACACCGTACTGGGGGGCAACTGTGGAGCTCTGGAAACACCATATATTTT. Its protein is CASSVHRTGGQLWSSGNTIYF.